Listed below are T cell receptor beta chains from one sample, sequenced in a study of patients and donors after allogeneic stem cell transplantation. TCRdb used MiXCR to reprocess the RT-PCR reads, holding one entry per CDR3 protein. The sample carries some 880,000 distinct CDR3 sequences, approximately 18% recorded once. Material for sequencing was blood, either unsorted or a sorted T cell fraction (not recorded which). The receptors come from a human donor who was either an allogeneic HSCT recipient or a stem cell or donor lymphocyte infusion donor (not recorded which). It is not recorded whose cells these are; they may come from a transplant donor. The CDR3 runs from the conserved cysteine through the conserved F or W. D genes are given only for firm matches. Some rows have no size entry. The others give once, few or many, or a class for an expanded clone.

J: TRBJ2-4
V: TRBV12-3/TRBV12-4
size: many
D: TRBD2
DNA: TGTGCCAGCAGTTTTGAGCGCGGGAGAAGGGAAGGGAACATTCAGTACTTC
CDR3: CASSFERGRREGNIQYF

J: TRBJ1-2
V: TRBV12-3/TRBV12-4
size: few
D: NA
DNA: TGTGCCAGCAGTTTTAGGCACAGTAACTATGGCTACACCTTC
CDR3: CASSFRHSNYGYTF

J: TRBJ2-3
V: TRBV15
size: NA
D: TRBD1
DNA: TGTGCCACCAGCAGAGACCCCCCGGGACAGAGCACAGATACGCAGTATTTT
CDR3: CATSRDPPGQSTDTQYF

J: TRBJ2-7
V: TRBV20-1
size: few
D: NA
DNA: TGCAGTGCCCAGAGAAGGATAAGGCCGTTCGAGGGGTACGAGCAGTACTTC
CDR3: CSAQRRIRPFEGYEQYF

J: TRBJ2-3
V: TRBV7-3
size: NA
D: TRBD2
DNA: TGTGCCAGCAGCGCGGGGGTACTTAGCACAGATACGCAGTATTTT
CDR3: CASSAGVLSTDTQYF

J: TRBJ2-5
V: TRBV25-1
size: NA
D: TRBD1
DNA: TGTGCCAGCAGTCCGCGGACAGGGGGTTTCGAAGAGACCCAGTACTTC
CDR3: CASSPRTGGFEETQYF

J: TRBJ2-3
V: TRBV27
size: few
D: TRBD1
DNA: TGTGCCAGCAGTTTAATTCCCGAGGGACAGTGGACAGATACGCAGTATTTT
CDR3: CASSLIPEGQWTDTQYF

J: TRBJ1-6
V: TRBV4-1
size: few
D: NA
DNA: TGCGCCAGCAGCCAAGAGGTTCGGTTTTCACCCCTCCACTTT
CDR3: CASSQEVRFSPLHF

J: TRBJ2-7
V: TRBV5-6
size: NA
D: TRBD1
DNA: TGTGCCAGCACCGAGGACAGGGGTCATCCCTCCTACGAGCAGTACTTC
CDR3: CASTEDRGHPSYEQYF

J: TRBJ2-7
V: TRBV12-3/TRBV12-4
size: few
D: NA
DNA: TGTGCCACCGCAACCGACAGAAAACCCTACGAGCAGTACTTC
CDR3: CATATDRKPYEQYF

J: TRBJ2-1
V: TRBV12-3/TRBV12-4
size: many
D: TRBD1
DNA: TGTGCCAGCAGTTTACGTACAGGGGGCTCCTACAATGAGCAGTTCTTC
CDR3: CASSLRTGGSYNEQFF

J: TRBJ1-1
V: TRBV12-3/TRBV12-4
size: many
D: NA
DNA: TGTGCCAGCAGTTGGGCGGAGGCGAACACTGAAGCTTTCTTT
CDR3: CASSWAEANTEAFF

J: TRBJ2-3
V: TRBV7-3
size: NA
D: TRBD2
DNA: TGTGCCAGCAGCTTAATATCCGGCTTCGGCGGGAGGGCCACAGATACGCAGTATTTT
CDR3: CASSLISGFGGRATDTQYF

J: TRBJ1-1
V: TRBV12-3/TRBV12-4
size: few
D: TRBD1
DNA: TGTGCCAGCAGTTTAGCGGGGACAGGGGCTAAAGCTTTCTTT
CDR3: CASSLAGTGAKAFF

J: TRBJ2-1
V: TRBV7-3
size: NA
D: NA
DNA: TGTGCCAGCAGCTTATCCGCCGATGAGCAGTTCTTC
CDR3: CASSLSADEQFF

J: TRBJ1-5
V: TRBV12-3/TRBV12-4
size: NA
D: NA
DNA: TGTGCCAGCAGTTTCGCCGGGGCGAATCAGCCCCAGCATTTT
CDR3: CASSFAGANQPQHF

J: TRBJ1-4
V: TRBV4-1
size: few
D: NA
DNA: TGCGCCAGCAGCCTCCCGGGTGCAACTAATGAAAAACTGTTTTTT
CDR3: CASSLPGATNEKLFF

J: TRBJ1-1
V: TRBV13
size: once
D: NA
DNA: TGTGCCAGCACCTTCGTGGGCAGGACAAACACTGAAGCTTTCTTT
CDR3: CASTFVGRTNTEAFF

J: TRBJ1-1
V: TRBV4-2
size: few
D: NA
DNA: TGTGCCAGCAGCCAAGGGGAGTGGGGGAACACTGAAGCTTTCTTT
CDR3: CASSQGEWGNTEAFF

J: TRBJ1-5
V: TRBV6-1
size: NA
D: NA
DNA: TGTGCCAGCAGTAGATCGGGTCCCAATCAGCCCCAGCATTTT
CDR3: CASSRSGPNQPQHF

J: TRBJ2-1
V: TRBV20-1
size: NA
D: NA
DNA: TGCAGTGCTAGTAAGTTACACGGGACCAATGAGCAGTTCTTC
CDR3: CSASKLHGTNEQFF

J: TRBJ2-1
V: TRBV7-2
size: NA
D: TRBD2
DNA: TGTGCCAGCAGCTTAGTTAGCGGGGGCCTAAGGGATGAGCAGTTCTTC
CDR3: CASSLVSGGLRDEQFF

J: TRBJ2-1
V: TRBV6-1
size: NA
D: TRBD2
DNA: TGTGCCAGCACCGCTCTAGCGGGGGCACCCTACAATGAGCAGTTCTTC
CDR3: CASTALAGAPYNEQFF

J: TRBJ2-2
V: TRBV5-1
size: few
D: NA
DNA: TGCGCCAGCAGCAGGAGGGAGTACACCGGGGAGCTGTTTTTT
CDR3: CASSRREYTGELFF

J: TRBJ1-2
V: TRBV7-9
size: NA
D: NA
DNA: TGTGCCAGCAGCTTACTAAGGGGTAACTATGGCTACACCTTC
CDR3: CASSLLRGNYGYTF

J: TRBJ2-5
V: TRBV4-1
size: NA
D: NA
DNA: TGCGCCAGCAGCCAACTCGGCCTGTACCAAGAGACCCAGTACTTC
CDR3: CASSQLGLYQETQYF

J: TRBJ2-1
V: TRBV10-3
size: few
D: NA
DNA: TGTGCCATCAGTGCAGAACAGGGTGGATTCTACAATGAGCAGTTCTTC
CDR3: CAISAEQGGFYNEQFF

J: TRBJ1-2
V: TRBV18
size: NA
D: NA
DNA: TGTGCCAGCTCACCAAGTGGCAGGGAGGATAACTATGGCTACACCTTC
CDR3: CASSPSGREDNYGYTF

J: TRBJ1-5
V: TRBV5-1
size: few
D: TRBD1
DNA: TGCGCCAGCAGTCCTACAGGGGGTACCAATCAGCCCCAGCATTTT
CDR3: CASSPTGGTNQPQHF

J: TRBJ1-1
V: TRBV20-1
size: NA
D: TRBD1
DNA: TGCAGTGCTAGAGCCTGGGACAGGGGCTTCGGTGAAGCTTTCTTT
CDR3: CSARAWDRGFGEAFF

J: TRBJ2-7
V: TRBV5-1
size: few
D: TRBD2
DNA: TGCGCCAGCAGTCAGATAGCGGGAAATCACGAGCAGTACTTC
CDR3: CASSQIAGNHEQYF

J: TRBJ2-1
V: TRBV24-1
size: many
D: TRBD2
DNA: TGTGCCACCAGTGAGACTAGCGGGAGGGCCCTGTTGAATGAGCAGTTCTTC
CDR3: CATSETSGRALLNEQFF

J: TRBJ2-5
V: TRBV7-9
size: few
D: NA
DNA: TGTGCCAGCAGCCGCGGACAATATATCTGGGAGACCCAGTACTTC
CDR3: CASSRGQYIWETQYF

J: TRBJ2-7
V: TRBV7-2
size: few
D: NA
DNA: TGTGCCAGCAGCTTAAGAGGGCCAGGGCGGGACGAGCAGTACTTC
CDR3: CASSLRGPGRDEQYF

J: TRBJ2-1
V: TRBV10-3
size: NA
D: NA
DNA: TGTGCCACAGCACGGGGTGGCAATGAGCAGTTCTTC
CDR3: CATARGGNEQFF

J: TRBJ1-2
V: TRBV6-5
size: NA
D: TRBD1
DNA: TGTGCCAGCAGTTACCTACAGGGGTCGAATCTTAACTATGGCTACACCTTC
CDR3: CASSYLQGSNLNYGYTF

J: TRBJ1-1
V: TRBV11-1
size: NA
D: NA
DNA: TGTGCCAGCAGCTTGTTTGGGGTGACTGAAGCTTTCTTT
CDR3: CASSLFGVTEAFF

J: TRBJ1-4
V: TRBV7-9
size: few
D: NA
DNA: TGTGCCAGCAGCTTAAAACGGATCGGGGATGAAAAACTGTTTTTT
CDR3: CASSLKRIGDEKLFF

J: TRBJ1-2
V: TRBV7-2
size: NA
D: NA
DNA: TGTGCCAGCAGCACCCGGAGTGAGGGCTACACCTTC
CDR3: CASSTRSEGYTF

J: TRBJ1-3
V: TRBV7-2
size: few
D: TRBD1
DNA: TGTGCCAGCAGCAACACCAGGGGGACTCCTGGAAACACCATATATTTT
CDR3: CASSNTRGTPGNTIYF

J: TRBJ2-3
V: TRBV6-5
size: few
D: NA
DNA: TGTGCCAGCAGTTGGGGACTTGATCGTCCAGATACGCAGTATTTT
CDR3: CASSWGLDRPDTQYF

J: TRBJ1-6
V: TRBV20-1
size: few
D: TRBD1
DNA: TGCAGTGCTAGAGACTCGGGACAGCCCCAGCGGTCACCCCTCCACTTT
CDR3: CSARDSGQPQRSPLHF

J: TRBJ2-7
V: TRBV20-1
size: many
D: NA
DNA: TGCAGTGCTCCCCGGCGGGACAGTCTGGACGAGCAGTACTTC
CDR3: CSAPRRDSLDEQYF

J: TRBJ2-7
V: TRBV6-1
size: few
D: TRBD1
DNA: TGTGCCAGCAGCTTCCCCACTGGGACAGGGTTCGAGCAGTACTTC
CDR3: CASSFPTGTGFEQYF

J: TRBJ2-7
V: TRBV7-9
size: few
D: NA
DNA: TGTGCCAGCAGCGCAAGTCAACCGGGAGTAGCCTACGAGCAGTACTTC
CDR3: CASSASQPGVAYEQYF

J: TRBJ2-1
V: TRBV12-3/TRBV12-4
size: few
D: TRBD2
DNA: TGTGCCAGCAGCCGAATGACCAGACTAGCGTCGATGGTAGAGCAGTTCTTC
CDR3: CASSRMTRLASMVEQFF